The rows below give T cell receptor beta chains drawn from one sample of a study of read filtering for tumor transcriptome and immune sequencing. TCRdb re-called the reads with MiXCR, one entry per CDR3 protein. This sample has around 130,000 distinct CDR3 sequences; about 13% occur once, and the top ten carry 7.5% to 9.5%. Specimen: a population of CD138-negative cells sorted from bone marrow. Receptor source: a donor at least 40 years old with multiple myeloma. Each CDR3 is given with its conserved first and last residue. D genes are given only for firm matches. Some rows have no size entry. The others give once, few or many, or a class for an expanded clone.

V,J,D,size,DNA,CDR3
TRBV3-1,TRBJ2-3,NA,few,TGTGCCTGCAGCCATCCGGAGCGAGATACGCAGTATTTT,CACSHPERDTQYF
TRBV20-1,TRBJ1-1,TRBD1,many,TGCAGTGCTTTTGAGGGGGCGTGGGGCACTGAAGCTTTCTTT,CSAFEGAWGTEAFF
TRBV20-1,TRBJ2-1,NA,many,TGCAGTGCTAGCCCACTAAAGGCGAGCTCCTACAATGAGCAGTTCTTC,CSASPLKASSYNEQFF
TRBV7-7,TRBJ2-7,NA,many,TGTGCCAGCAGCTTAGTGGGTAGCGGAGAGCAGTACTTC,CASSLVGSGEQYF
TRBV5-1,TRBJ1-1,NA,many,TGCGCCAGCAGCTTACAGGGAGGGACCTTGCACACTGAAGCTTTCTTT,CASSLQGGTLHTEAFF
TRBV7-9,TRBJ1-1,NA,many,TGTGCCAGCAGCTTATTACCCGCTGAAGCTTTCTTT,CASSLLPAEAFF
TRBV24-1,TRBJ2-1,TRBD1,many,TGTGCCACCAGCCAACCGGGACAGGGGTTCGGTGAGCAGTTCTTC,CATSQPGQGFGEQFF
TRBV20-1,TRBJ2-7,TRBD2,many,TGCAGTGCTACCTCGAGCGGGAGAGAGCCCTACGAGCAGTACTTC,CSATSSGREPYEQYF
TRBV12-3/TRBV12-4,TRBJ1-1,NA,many,TGTGCCAGCAGGGCCCCGACAGTTAACACTGAAGCTTTCTTT,CASRAPTVNTEAFF
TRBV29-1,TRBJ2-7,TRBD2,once,TGCAGCGTCGCGACGGGAGGGCCCTACGAGCAGTACTTC,CSVATGGPYEQYF
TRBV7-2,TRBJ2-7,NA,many,TGTGCCAGCAGCTTAGCCTCACGGGCCTACGAGCAGTACTTC,CASSLASRAYEQYF
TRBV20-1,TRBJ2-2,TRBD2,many,TGCAGTGCTACCCCGGGACTAGCGGGGACCGGGGAGCTGTTTTTT,CSATPGLAGTGELFF
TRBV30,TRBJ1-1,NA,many,TGTGCCTGGAGGCCGGTGAACACTGAAGCTTTCTTT,CAWRPVNTEAFF
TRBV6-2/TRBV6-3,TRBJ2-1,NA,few,TGTGCCAGCCAAGTGGTTCGGCCCCTCTGGGGTGAGCAGATCTTC,CASQVVRPLWGEQIF
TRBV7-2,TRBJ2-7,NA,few,TGTGCCAGCAGCTTAAGTCTAGCAATGCACGAGCAGTACTTC,CASSLSLAMHEQYF
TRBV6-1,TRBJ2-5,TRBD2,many,TGTGCCAGCAGCCCACTAGCGGGAGTTGCAGAGACCCAGTACTTC,CASSPLAGVAETQYF
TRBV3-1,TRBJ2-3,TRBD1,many,TGTGCCAGCAGCCAAGAATTCGGGACAGGGGTCGCAGATACGCAGTATTTT,CASSQEFGTGVADTQYF
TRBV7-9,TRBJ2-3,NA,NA,TGTGCCAGCAGCGACACGAATACGCAGTATTTT,CASSDTNTQYF
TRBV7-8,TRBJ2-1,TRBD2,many,TGTGCCAGCAGCCAGACTAGCGGGAGGGCCAATGAGCAGTTCTTC,CASSQTSGRANEQFF
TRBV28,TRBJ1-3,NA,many,TGTGCCAGCAGTACCTCCCCTGGAAACACCATATATTTT,CASSTSPGNTIYF
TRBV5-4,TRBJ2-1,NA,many,TGTGCCAGCAGCTGGGATGACGGGAGCTCCTACAATGAGCAGTTCTTC,CASSWDDGSSYNEQFF
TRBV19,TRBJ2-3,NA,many,TGTGCCAGTAGTTACGGCAGCACAGATACGCAGTATTTT,CASSYGSTDTQYF
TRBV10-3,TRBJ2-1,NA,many,TGTGCCATCAGGGATAGGGACTTCTCCGTTAATGAGCAGTTCTTC,CAIRDRDFSVNEQFF
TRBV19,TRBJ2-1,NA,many,TGTGCCAGTAGTACTTTCGGGGGCTCCTACAATGAGCAGTTCTTC,CASSTFGGSYNEQFF
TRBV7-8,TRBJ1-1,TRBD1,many,TGTGCCAGCAGCCCGACGACAGGGGCGGGCACTGAAGCTTTCTTT,CASSPTTGAGTEAFF
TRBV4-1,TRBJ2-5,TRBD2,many,TGCGCCAGCAGTCCTAATGGACTAGAAGGAGAGACCCAGTACTTC,CASSPNGLEGETQYF
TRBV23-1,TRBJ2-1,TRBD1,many,TGCGCCAGCAGTCACACCGTGGGACAGTCCGAGCAGTTCTTC,CASSHTVGQSEQFF
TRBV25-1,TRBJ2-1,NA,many,TGTGCCAGCACCCTGGGCCCGGCTGAGCAGTTCTTC,CASTLGPAEQFF
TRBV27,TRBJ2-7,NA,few,TGTGCCAGCAGTTTTAGAGGTTGGAACGAGCAGTACTTC,CASSFRGWNEQYF
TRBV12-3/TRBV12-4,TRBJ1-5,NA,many,TGTGCCAGCAGTAGAATCGATCAGCCCCAGCATTTT,CASSRIDQPQHF
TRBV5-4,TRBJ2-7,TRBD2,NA,TGTGCCAGCAGCCTGTGGGGACTAGCGGTCGACGGCTACGAGCAGTACTTC,CASSLWGLAVDGYEQYF
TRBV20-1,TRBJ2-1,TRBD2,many,TGCAGTGCTAGAGATCACCTGGGGGGGACCTACAATGAGCAGTTCTTC,CSARDHLGGTYNEQFF
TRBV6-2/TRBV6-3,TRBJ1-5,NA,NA,TGTGCCAGCAGTTACGGGGTAAGCAATCAGCCCCAGCATTTT,CASSYGVSNQPQHF
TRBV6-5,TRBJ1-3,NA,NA,TGTGCCAGCAGTCTGACTGGGGACCTTGGAAGCACCATATATTTT,CASSLTGDLGSTIYF
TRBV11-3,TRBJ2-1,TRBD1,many,TGTGCCAGCAGCAAGGGGGCTGGGGCCGCATCACAGCAGTACAATGAGCAGTTCTTC,CASSKGAGAASQQYNEQFF
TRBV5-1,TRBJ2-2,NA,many,TGCGCCAGCGGGACTGGGGCCCTCGGGGAGCTGTTTTTT,CASGTGALGELFF
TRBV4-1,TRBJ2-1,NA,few,TGCGCCAGCAGCCGAATTAGCGGCCTCTCCTACAATGAGCAGTTCTTC,CASSRISGLSYNEQFF
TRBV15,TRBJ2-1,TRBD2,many,TGTGCCACCAGCTCCCGGAGCGGGAGCAACAATGAGCAGTTCTTC,CATSSRSGSNNEQFF